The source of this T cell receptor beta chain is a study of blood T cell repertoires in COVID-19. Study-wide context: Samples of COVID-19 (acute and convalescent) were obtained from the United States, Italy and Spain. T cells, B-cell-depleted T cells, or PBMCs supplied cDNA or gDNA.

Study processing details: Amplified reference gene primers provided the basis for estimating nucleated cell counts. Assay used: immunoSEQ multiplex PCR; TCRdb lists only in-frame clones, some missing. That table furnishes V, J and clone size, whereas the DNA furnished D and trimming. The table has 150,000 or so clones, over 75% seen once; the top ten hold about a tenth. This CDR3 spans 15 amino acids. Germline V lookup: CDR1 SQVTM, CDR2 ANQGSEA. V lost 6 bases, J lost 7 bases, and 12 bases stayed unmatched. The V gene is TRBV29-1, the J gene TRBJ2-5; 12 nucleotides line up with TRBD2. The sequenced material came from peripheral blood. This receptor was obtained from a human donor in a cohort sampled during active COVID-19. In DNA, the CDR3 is TGCAGCGTCCTCCCCCCAGCTAGCGGGAGGGGGACCCAGTACTTC. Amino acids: CSVLPPASGRGTQYF.